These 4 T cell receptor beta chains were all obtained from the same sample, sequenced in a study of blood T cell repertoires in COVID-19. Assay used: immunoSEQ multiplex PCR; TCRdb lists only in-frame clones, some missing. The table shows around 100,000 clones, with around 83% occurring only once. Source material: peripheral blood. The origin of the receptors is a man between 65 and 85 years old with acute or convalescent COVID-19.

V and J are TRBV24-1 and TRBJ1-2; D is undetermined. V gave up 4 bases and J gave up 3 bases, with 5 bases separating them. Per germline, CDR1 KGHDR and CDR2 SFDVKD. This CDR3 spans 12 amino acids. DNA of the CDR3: TGTGCCACCAGTGACCAGTACTATGGCTACACCTTC. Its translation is CATSDQYYGYTF.

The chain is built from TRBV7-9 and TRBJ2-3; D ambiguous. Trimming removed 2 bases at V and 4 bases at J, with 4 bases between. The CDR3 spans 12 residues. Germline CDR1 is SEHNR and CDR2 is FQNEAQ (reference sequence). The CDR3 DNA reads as TGTGCCAGCAGCTTACAGGCAGATACGCAGTATTTT. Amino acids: CASSLQADTQYF.

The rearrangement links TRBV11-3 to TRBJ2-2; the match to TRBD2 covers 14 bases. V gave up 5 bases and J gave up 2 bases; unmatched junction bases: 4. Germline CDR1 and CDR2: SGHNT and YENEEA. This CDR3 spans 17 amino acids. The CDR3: CASSGGLAGGNTGELFF. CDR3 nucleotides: TGTGCCAGCAGCGGCGGACTAGCGGGGGGTAACACCGGGGAGCTGTTTTTT.

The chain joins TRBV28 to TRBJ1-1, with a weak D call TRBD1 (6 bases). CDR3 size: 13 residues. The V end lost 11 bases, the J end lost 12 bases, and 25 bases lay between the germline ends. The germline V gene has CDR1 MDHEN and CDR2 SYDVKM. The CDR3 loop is CACFRWRTVETFF. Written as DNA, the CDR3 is TGTGCCTGCTTCCGGTGGAGGACAGTCGAGACTTTCTTT.